A single sample gave rise to the 19 T cell receptor beta chains below, sequenced in a study of control samples from healthy donors and cancer patients. This table comes from immunoSEQ multiplex PCR, and its TCRdb copy is limited to in-frame clones, with some not included. The sample carries about 98,000 clones, around three quarters recorded once. Sequencing was performed on blood. These receptors originate from a woman aged 25 to 39 in good health.

The rearrangement links TRBV6-5 to TRBJ1-5; D uncertain. The CDR3 totals 13 residues. The germline V and J ends were trimmed by 8 bases and 4 bases, with 12 bases remaining between them. The germline gives CDR1 MNHEY, CDR2 SVGAGI. The CDR3 loop reads CASGGIGNQPQHF. As DNA, the CDR3 is TGTGCCAGCGGAGGCATTGGGAATCAGCCCCAGCATTTT.

V is TRBV7-8 and J is TRBJ2-1; 11 bases map to TRBD2. Germline V gene lookup returns CDR1 SGHVS and CDR2 FQNEAQ. The CDR3 has 14 residues. V lost 3 bases to trimming and J lost 8 bases; unmatched junction nucleotides: 3. CDR3: CASSFSGGADEQFF. Here the CDR3 DNA reads TGTGCCAGCAGCTTTAGCGGGGGGGCCGATGAGCAGTTCTTC.

This clone has just a few counts. The chain links TRBV6-6 to TRBJ2-1; 8 nucleotides agree with TRBD2. Germline V gene sequence: CDR1 MNHNY, CDR2 SVGAGI (reference sequence). CDR3 length: 15 residues. The trim removed 6 bases at V and 4 bases at J, leaving 8 bases unmatched. The CDR3, as DNA: TGTGCCAGCAGCCTCGGACGGGGGGGATACAATGAGCAGTTCTTC. Translation: CASSLGRGGYNEQFF.

V gene TRBV5-5 combines with J gene TRBJ2-2; no clear D gene. The V end was cut by 0 bases, the J end by 0 bases, with 6 bases between. CDR1 is SGHKS and CDR2 is YYEKEE in the germline V gene (reference sequence). CDR3 size: 15 residues. The CDR3 protein is CASSLGQTNTGELFF. The DNA of the CDR3 is TGTGCCAGCAGCTTGGGGCAGACGAACACCGGGGAGCTGTTTTTT.

This chain uses TRBV6-5 with TRBJ2-1; 7 nucleotides match TRBD2. Germline V gene lookup returns CDR1 MNHEY and CDR2 SVGAGI. Losses at the gene ends were 4 bases for V and 7 bases for J; bases not matched to a gene: 4. The CDR3 loop spans 13 amino acids. As DNA, the CDR3 is TGTGCCAGCAGTTCGGGGGGTGGTAATGAGCAGTTCTTC. Translation gives CASSSGGGNEQFF.

V and J are TRBV29-1 and TRBJ1-2, with a possible D match to TRBD1 (5 bases). Germline V gives CDR1 SQVTM, CDR2 ANQGSEA. The CDR3 has 13 residues. V was trimmed by 6 bases and J by 5 bases, leaving 16 bases between them. CDR3 region: CSVDRDERYGYTF. CDR3 coding DNA: TGCAGCGTAGACCGGGACGAACGATATGGCTACACCTTC.

The chain uses TRBV6-6 and TRBJ1-6, with D maybe TRBD1 (6 bases). The CDR3 has 15 residues. Germline loops: CDR1 MNHNY, CDR2 SVGAGI (reference sequence). Trimming left V 4 bases short and J 7 bases short, with 14 bases between. The CDR3 is CASSFTGMDNSPLHF. The CDR3 DNA is TGTGCCAGCAGTTTTACAGGGATGGACAATTCACCCCTCCACTTT.

The chain employs TRBV6-2 or TRBV6-3 and TRBJ2-7; D may be TRBD2 (6 bases). The V and J ends lost 2 bases and 1 base respectively, with 12 bases between them. CDR3 length: 15 amino acids. Germline CDR1 MNHEY, CDR2 SVGEGT. The DNA for the CDR3 is TGTGCCAGCAGTTACGTTGGAGGGCCGTCCTACGAGCAGTACTTC. It encodes CASSYVGGPSYEQYF.

This sequence joins TRBV19 and TRBJ2-3; D remains ambiguous. CDR3 length equals 14 residues. Trimming removed 0 bases at V and 1 base at J, with 5 bases between. Germline V gene data show CDR1 as LNHDA and CDR2 as SQIVND (reference sequence). The CDR3 sequence: CASSIEPGTDTQYF. DNA for the CDR3: TGTGCCAGTAGTATAGAGCCAGGCACAGATACGCAGTATTTT. The full variable domain, completed using reference TRBV19 and TRBJ2-3, is DGGITQSPKYLFRKEGQNVTLSCEQNLNHDAMYWYRQDPGQGLRLIYYSQIVNDFQKGDIAEGYSVSREKKESFPLTVTSAQKNPTAFYLCASSIEPGTDTQYFGPGTRLTVL.

The chain carries TRBV30 and TRBJ2-3; D gene unclear. This CDR3 region has 16 residues. Germline CDR1 is GTSNPN and CDR2 is SVGIG (reference sequence). V lost 2 bases to trimming and J lost 1 base, with 16 bases between them. The CDR3 loop is CAWSLGGPRGTDTQYF. CDR3 DNA: TGTGCCTGGAGTTTGGGCGGCCCACGGGGCACAGATACGCAGTATTTT.

This chain uses TRBV3-1 (or the pseudogene TRBV3-2) with TRBJ1-2; D is unclear. Germline V gene lookup returns CDR1 LGHDT and CDR2 YNNKEL (reference sequence). The CDR3 spans 13 residues. V was shortened by 6 bases and J by 8 bases, with 16 bases between the two germline ends. CDR3 sequence reads: CASSLDGVGGYTF. The CDR3 DNA is TGTGCCAGCAGTCTGGATGGGGTAGGCGGCTACACCTTC.

This rearrangement joins TRBV6-5 to TRBJ1-1; perhaps TRBD1 as D (5 bases). Trimming shortened V by 6 bases and J by 6 bases, and 14 bases separated the two germline ends. Per germline, CDR1 MNHEY and CDR2 SVGAGI. The CDR3 is 13 residues long. The CDR3 sequence: CASSKAGKAEAFF. In DNA, the CDR3 is TGTGCCAGCAGCAAGGCAGGGAAAGCTGAAGCTTTCTTT.

This chain connects TRBV27 to TRBJ1-5, with D maybe TRBD1 (6 bases). This CDR3 has 14 amino acids. V was pared by 5 bases and J by 7 bases, with 15 bases between. CDR1 MNHEY and CDR2 SMNVEV come from the germline V gene (reference sequence). CDR3 coding DNA: TGTGCCAGCAGTCGCAGGGGATTCAGGCAGCCCCAGCATTTT. Its protein product is CASSRRGFRQPQHF.

This chain joins TRBV19 and TRBJ1-1; D unresolved. The ends were cut back, 7 bases at V and 1 base at J, with 10 bases in the middle. Germline V gene sequence: CDR1 LNHDA, CDR2 SQIVND (reference sequence). The CDR3 length is 13 residues. CDR3 in DNA: TGTGCCAGTACCGTAAGTCAGAACACTGAAGCTTTCTTT. Translation: CASTVSQNTEAFF.

The chain carries TRBV9 and TRBJ2-5; 11 bases are a match to TRBD2. Germline V gene data show CDR1 as SGDLS and CDR2 as YYNGEE. The V segment lost 2 bases and the J segment 5 bases; nucleotides outside the gene matches: 5. CDR3 length: 15 amino acids. CDR3 sequence: CASSVGSGGVETQYF. The CDR3 DNA is TGTGCCAGCAGCGTGGGTAGCGGGGGGGTGGAGACCCAGTACTTC.

The chain uses TRBV14 and TRBJ2-3; D ambiguous. V was clipped by 5 bases and J by 1 base, with 10 bases between them. Germline V gene lookup returns CDR1 SGHDN and CDR2 FVKESK. CDR3 size: 14 residues. The CDR3 nucleotides read TGTGCCAGCAGCACGCATCGGGGCACAGATACGCAGTATTTT. This translates into CASSTHRGTDTQYF.

The chain recombines TRBV19 with TRBJ1-2, with 9 bases that match TRBD1. The CDR3 length is 14 residues. From germline, CDR1 is LNHDA and CDR2 SQIVND (reference sequence). With 5 bases clipped from V and 8 bases from J, the junction kept 9 bases outside the gene matches. Here the CDR3 reads CASSPPGQGRGYTF. CDR3 sequence (DNA): TGTGCCAGTAGTCCTCCGGGACAGGGTAGGGGCTACACCTTC.

The CDR3: CASSKMGDRGGNYGYTF. For the CDR3, the DNA is TGTGCCAGCAGCAAAATGGGAGACAGGGGAGGTAACTATGGCTACACCTTC. The J gene is TRBJ1-2, the V gene TRBV21-1; the table's D call, TRBD1, was not checked against the DNA. TRBV21-1 is a pseudogene locus. The CDR3 runs to 17 residues.

In this sample, this clone turned up a few times. The sample contains more than one DNA sequence encoding this CDR3. The V and J genes are TRBV12-3 or TRBV12-4 and TRBJ1-2; tentative D call: TRBD1 (5 bases). V was shortened by 2 bases and J by 3 bases, with 7 bases between the two germline ends. This CDR3 spans 13 amino acids. Written as DNA, the CDR3 is TGTGCCAGCAGTTTACAGGGCTACTATGGCTACACCTTC. This translates into CASSLQGYYGYTF.